The 22 T cell receptor beta chains below were found in one sample sequenced in a study of graft-versus-host responses after intestinal transplantation. The authors plated approximately 200,000 CFSE-labeled responder cells with approximately 200,000 irradiated, violet-dye-labeled stimulator cells. Profiled with immunoSEQ multiplex PCR; TCRdb holds only in-frame clones, not every one. The data contain approximately 23,000 clones, around two fifths of them seen just once; the ten biggest clones take up approximately 1.3%. The sequenced sample was alloreactive CD8+ T cells from a mixed lymphocyte reaction culture, obtained before transplantation. Sample subset: CFSE-low proliferating T cells sorted from roughly 6-day pre-transplant mixed lymphocyte reaction (GvH or HvG direction). The receptor set was obtained from a human patient who was an organ donor for intestinal transplantation.

This clone was seen a handful of times. V and J are TRBV29-1 and TRBJ2-7, with TRBD2 identical over 10 bases. After removal of 4 bases from V and 3 bases from J, the junction contained 0 bases not matched to a gene. In germline, CDR1 is SQVTM, CDR2 ANQGSEA. The CDR3 consists of 12 residues. CDR3 protein: CSVGLAGYEQYF. CDR3 DNA sequence: TGCAGCGTTGGACTAGCGGGCTACGAGCAGTACTTC.

This chain links TRBV12-5 with TRBJ2-7; tentatively, D is TRBD1 (6 bases). Germline V gives CDR1 LGHNT, CDR2 FRNRAP. V dropped 9 bases and J dropped 1 base, with 13 bases sitting between them. There are 13 residues in the CDR3. CDR3 coding DNA: TGTGCTAGCGCCGGGACATCATCCTACGAGCAGTACTTC. The encoded protein is CASAGTSSYEQYF. Together with reference TRBV12-5 and TRBJ2-7, the CDR3 gives the full variable domain: DARVTQTPRHKVTEMGQEVTMRCQPILGHNTVFWYRQTMMQGLELLAYFRNRAPLDDSGMPKDRFSAEMPDATLATLKIQPSEPRDSAVYFCASAGTSSYEQYFGPGTRLTVT.

This clone appeared once. The chain recombines TRBV7-9 with TRBJ2-7; D not certain. Germline values: CDR1 SEHNR, CDR2 FQNEAQ (reference sequence). V was cut by 4 bases and J by 5 bases, with 6 bases left in between. The CDR3 loop spans 11 amino acids. CDR3 in amino acids: CASSSRNEQYF. The CDR3 bases are TGTGCCAGCAGCTCCCGCAACGAGCAGTACTTC. Using reference TRBV7-9 and TRBJ2-7 for the parts outside the CDR3, the full variable domain is DTGVSQNPRHKITKRGQNVTFRCDPISEHNRLYWYRQTLGQGPEFLTYFQNEAQLEKSRLLSDRFSAERPKGSFSTLEIQRTEQGDSAMYLCASSSRNEQYFGPGTRLTVT.

On this clone itself: The same CDR3 arises from other DNA sequences in this sample as well. This chain joins TRBV4-2 and TRBJ2-3; 11 bases match TRBD2. The V gene end was trimmed by 1 base and the J gene end by 1 base; junction bases not matched to a gene: 10. There are 19 residues in the CDR3. The germline V gene has CDR1 LGHNA and CDR2 YNFKEQ. The CDR3 protein is CASSQVVAGGPGGTDTQYF. In DNA form, the CDR3 reads TGTGCCAGCAGCCAAGTGGTAGCGGGAGGGCCCGGAGGCACAGATACGCAGTATTTT.

The CDR3 DNA follows: TGTGCCAGAACGGGACGGGGAAACACCATATATTTT. It yields the protein CARTGRGNTIYF. This chain links TRBV2 with TRBJ1-3, with a tentative D call TRBD1 (5 bases). The ends were cut back, 9 bases at V and 4 bases at J, with 10 bases in the middle. This CDR3 is 12 amino acids long. CDR1 SNHLY and CDR2 FYNNEI come from the germline V gene.

The CDR3 nucleotides are TGTGCCAGCAGTCAGGGACTCGCCTACGAGCAGTACTTC. Translation gives CASSQGLAYEQYF. The chain uses TRBV27 and TRBJ2-7; D perhaps matches TRBD2 (6 bases). The CDR3 spans 13 residues. CDR1 is MNHEY, CDR2 SMNVEV, per germline (reference sequence). V was trimmed by 5 bases and J by 2 bases, leaving 10 bases between them.

The chain couples TRBV11-2 to TRBJ1-3; D gene unclear. The CDR3 has 14 residues. V dropped 2 bases and J dropped 5 bases, with 10 bases sitting between them. In germline, CDR1 is SGHAT, CDR2 FQNNGV. CDR3 DNA sequence: TGTGCCAGCAGCTTATTAACATGGCGAAACACCATATATTTT. Translated, it gives CASSLLTWRNTIYF.

The J gene is TRBJ2-1, the V gene TRBV2; possible D gene TRBD1, 5 bases. The V and J ends lost 8 bases and 9 bases respectively, with 11 bases between them. This CDR3 region has 11 residues. Germline CDR1 reads SNHLY; CDR2 reads FYNNEI. The CDR3 loop is CASRRVPEQFF. The DNA of the CDR3 is TGTGCCAGCCGCAGGGTACCTGAGCAGTTCTTC.

This clone was seen a handful of times. The germline gene is not matched at one end of the junction; a read error may be the cause. V is TRBV4-1 and J is TRBJ2-1, with D perhaps TRBD2 (6 bases). Germline loops: CDR1 MGHRA, CDR2 YSYEKL. This CDR3 has 15 amino acids. DNA for the CDR3: TGTGCCAGCAGCCAAGTGAAGGAGGGTGCGGATGAGCAGTTCTTC. Amino acid sequence: CASSQVKEGADEQFF.

CDR3 coding DNA: TGTGCCAGCAGCTTAGTCGGACAGGGGGGCTCCACAGATACGCAGTATTTT. Protein: CASSLVGQGGSTDTQYF. This rearrangement joins TRBV7-8 to TRBJ2-3; 10 nucleotides match TRBD1. The CDR3 totals 17 residues. The V gene's germline CDR1 is SGHVS and CDR2 FQNEAQ. V dropped 1 base and J dropped 2; count of bases not matched to a gene: 6.

This clone has more than one count but fewer than ten. The gene calls are TRBV4-2 and TRBJ1-3; D uncertain. Deletions cut 1 base from V and 0 bases from J, with 7 bases between. The CDR3 has 15 residues. Germline CDR1 and CDR2: LGHNA and YNFKEQ. This chain's CDR3 is CASSQVPTSGNTIYF. The DNA of the CDR3 is TGTGCCAGCAGCCAAGTCCCAACCTCTGGAAACACCATATATTTT.

The chain is built from TRBV10-2 and TRBJ2-7; D remains ambiguous. CDR3 length: 12 amino acids. V shed 0 bases and J shed 3 bases, with 3 bases lying between them. Germline V CDR1 and CDR2: WSHSY, SAAADI. The CDR3 DNA is TGCGCCAGCAGTGAGTCGAACTACGAGCAGTACTTC. Translated: CASSESNYEQYF.

This rearrangement joins TRBV6-1 to TRBJ2-7; D is ambiguous. V lost 9 bases and J lost 1, with 19 bases in between. CDR3 size: 15 residues. Germline V gene data show CDR1 as MNHNS and CDR2 as SASEGT. The CDR3 reads CASRTGPPLSYEQYF. DNA for the CDR3: TGTGCCAGTAGGACCGGCCCGCCCCTTTCCTACGAGCAGTACTTC.

V is TRBV11-2 and J is TRBJ2-7; TRBD1 aligns across 8 bases. J gave up 3 bases and V 4 bases, and 11 bases lay outside the gene matches. CDR3 size: 16 residues. In germline, CDR1 is SGHAT, CDR2 FQNNGV. CDR3 nucleotide sequence: TGTGCCAGCAGCTCGATCAGGGGGCTGCATATCTACGAGCAGTACTTC. Its protein product is CASSSIRGLHIYEQYF.

V and J are TRBV6-1 and TRBJ1-5, with unresolved D. The length of the CDR3 is 14 residues. CDR1 and CDR2 from the germline V gene are MNHNS and SASEGT. V was shortened by 5 bases and J by 0 bases, with 8 bases between the two germline ends. The CDR3 nucleotides read TGTGCCAGCAGTCCATACTATAGCAATCAGCCCCAGCATTTT. Translated, it gives CASSPYYSNQPQHF.

The gene calls are TRBV10-3 and TRBJ2-6; D is possibly TRBD1 (5 bases). Trimming removed 2 bases at V and 0 bases at J, with 11 bases between. Germline V CDR1 and CDR2: ENHRY, SYGVKD. The CDR3 spans 17 residues. CDR3 in amino acids: CAISERQTSSGANVLTF. In DNA form, the CDR3 reads TGTGCCATCAGTGAGAGACAGACGAGCTCTGGGGCCAACGTCCTGACTTTC.

V gene TRBV4-1 combines with J gene TRBJ2-7, with D perhaps matching TRBD2 (5 bases). The CDR3 has 15 amino acids. Trimming pared 8 bases from V and 3 bases from J, leaving 20 bases between. From germline, CDR1 is MGHRA and CDR2 YSYEKL. The CDR3 region has the DNA TGCGCCAGCTCGTCGGGAATGGCCCTTCTCTACGAGCAGTACTTC. It codes for CASSSGMALLYEQYF.

This chain links TRBV4-2 with TRBJ2-2; 8 bases are shared with TRBD2. From germline, CDR1 is LGHNA and CDR2 YNFKEQ. The CDR3 is made up of 16 amino acids. V shed 1 base and J 9 bases; nucleotides not matched to a gene: 10. CDR3 residues: CASSQVMGLGRRELFF. For the CDR3, the DNA is TGTGCCAGCAGCCAAGTTATGGGACTAGGGAGGCGGGAGCTGTTTTTT.

J is TRBJ2-4 and V is TRBV7-2; possibly TRBD2 for D (5 bases). Trimming stripped 6 bases from V and 1 base from J, with 16 bases between. The CDR3 runs to 16 residues. Germline-derived CDR1 and CDR2 are SGHTA and FQGNSA. The CDR3 sequence is CASRAGGWFAKNIQYF. CDR3 nucleotides: TGTGCCAGCAGGGCGGGCGGGTGGTTCGCCAAAAACATTCAGTACTTC.

This clone was observed once. The V and J genes are TRBV27 and TRBJ2-3; 7 positions match TRBD1. Germline CDR1 reads MNHEY; CDR2 reads SMNVEV (reference sequence). The CDR3 is 17 residues long. The junction had 17 bases not matched to a gene; V was cut back by 4 bases and J by 7 bases. The CDR3 nucleotides are TGTGCCAGCAGTTGGGGATCGGGACAGCTCTGGACAAATACGCAGTATTTT. This codes for CASSWGSGQLWTNTQYF.

This clone was detected only a few times. The rearrangement uses TRBV16 and TRBJ1-5, with D unresolved. The CDR3 length is 10 residues. Germline V gene sequence: CDR1 KGHSY, CDR2 FQNENV. The V end lost 7 bases, the J end lost 6 bases, and 4 bases lay between the germline ends. The CDR3 loop is CASKIQPQHF. The DNA for the CDR3 is TGTGCCAGCAAGATTCAGCCCCAGCATTTT.

The CDR3 loop is CASSDREYYGYTF. The DNA of the CDR3 is TGTGCCAGCAGTGACAGGGAATACTATGGCTACACCTTC. The chain employs TRBV6-6 and TRBJ1-2; 7 bases map to TRBD1. Looked up from germline, CDR1 is MNHNY and CDR2 is SVGAGI (reference sequence). Trimming removed 5 bases from V and 3 bases from J; junction bases left unmatched: 3. CDR3 length equals 13 residues.